This paragraph reports one TCR beta chain. The antigen is undetermined. The sample is drawn from a study of response to subunit inactivated influenza vaccine. The CDR3 consists of 13 residues. V was clipped by 4 bases and J by 6 bases, with 11 bases between them. Germline CDR1 SGHKS, CDR2 YYEKEE (reference sequence). Study-wide results and limits: The authors put forward the suggestion that each seasonal influenza vaccination may bring in only a limited number of new T cells.

TCRdb fed the RT-PCR reads into MiXCR, producing one record per CDR3 protein. The data hold about 780,000 distinct CDR3 sequences, with 15% to 20% observed a single time. This chain connects TRBV5-5 to TRBJ1-5, with D perhaps TRBD1 (5 bases). This sample comprised PBMCs from blood, obtained roughly 5 days after vaccination. The receptor's source is a man in his fifties or sixties who received an inactivated influenza vaccine. CDR3 sequence: CASSRGFGQPQHF. The CDR3, as DNA: TGTGCCAGCAGCAGGGGATTCGGTCAGCCCCAGCATTTT.